The 9 T cell receptor beta chains below come from one sample, sequenced in a study of T cell repertoires in cytomegalovirus infection. A single record per CDR3 protein comes from TCRdb applying MiXCR to the reads. The data contain just under 300,000 distinct CDR3 sequences, about a tenth of them seen just once; the ten biggest clones take up 2.5%. The specimen was PBMCs. The receptors stem from a human donor in good health (CMV status not recorded). Some clones in this sample may be carry-over from other donors' samples.

This clonotype appeared many times. The J gene is TRBJ1-1, the V gene TRBV7-9; tentative D call: TRBD1 (5 bases). The CDR3 totals 17 residues. Germline CDR1 SEHNR, CDR2 FQNEAQ (reference sequence). Trimming took off 2 bases at V and 0 bases at J, with 16 bases between the two ends. DNA for the CDR3: TGTGCCAGCAGCTTATCGTCGGGGACCAGTATGAACACTGAAGCTTTCTTT. Translation gives CASSLSSGTSMNTEAFF. Full variable domain (missing parts from reference TRBV7-9 and TRBJ1-1): DTGVSQNPRHKITKRGQNVTFRCDPISEHNRLYWYRQTLGQGPEFLTYFQNEAQLEKSRLLSDRFSAERPKGSFSTLEIQRTEQGDSAMYLCASSLSSGTSMNTEAFFGQGTRLTVV.

The J gene is TRBJ2-5, the V gene TRBV12-3 or TRBV12-4, with 8 bases that match TRBD2. V lost 6 bases, J lost 6 bases, and 9 bases stayed unmatched. This CDR3 contains 14 residues. This chain's CDR3 is CASSPGGGSQTQYF. The CDR3 bases are TGTGCCAGCAGCCCGGGGGGGGGCAGTCAGACCCAGTACTTC.

In this sample, this clonotype turned up many times. The J gene is TRBJ2-1, the V gene TRBV28; 7 bases line up with TRBD1. The CDR3 sequence is 15 residues long. Germline assignment: CDR1 MDHEN and CDR2 SYDVKM. Trimming at V came to 5 bases and at J to 0 bases, leaving 4 bases not matched to a gene. CDR3 DNA sequence: TGTGCCAGCAGTCTCAGGGGGAGCTCCTACAATGAGCAGTTCTTC. As protein: CASSLRGSSYNEQFF.

This clonotype was observed at least ten times. The chain couples TRBV6-5 to TRBJ1-1; unclear D gene. The CDR3 runs to 12 residues. V lost 2 bases, J lost 11 bases, and 12 bases lay in between. Germline-derived CDR1 and CDR2 are MNHEY and SVGAGI. This chain's CDR3 is CASSYPGQGAFF. The CDR3 coding sequence is TGTGCCAGCAGTTACCCCGGCCAAGGGGCTTTCTTT.

The chain uses TRBV28 and TRBJ1-2; D might be TRBD1 (5 bases). Germline assignment: CDR1 MDHEN and CDR2 SYDVKM. V shed 2 bases and J shed 3 bases, with 16 bases lying between them. This CDR3 has 16 amino acids. The CDR3 nucleotides are TGTGCCAGCAGTTTAGGCGTTGTCGGGGACTACTATGGCTACACCTTC. Residues: CASSLGVVGDYYGYTF.

This clonotype was counted many times. CDR3 coding DNA: TGTGCCAGCAGCTTAACTAGCGGGGGAGCCAGCACAGATACGCAGTATTTT. Translation gives CASSLTSGGASTDTQYF. The rearrangement joins TRBV7-9 to TRBJ2-3; TRBD2 matches at 11 bases. Per the germline V gene, CDR1 is SEHNR and CDR2 is FQNEAQ (reference sequence). Losses at the gene ends were 2 bases for V and 0 bases for J; bases not matched to a gene: 4. The CDR3 totals 17 residues.

This clonotype has at least ten counts. This chain links TRBV7-2 with TRBJ1-2, with unresolved D. The CDR3 length is 17 residues. V was clipped by 1 base and J by 4 bases, with 19 bases between them. CDR1 and CDR2 from the germline V gene are SGHTA and FQGNSA. As DNA, the CDR3 is TGTGCCAGCAGCTTAGACTCGACCCGCATCCAAATCTATGGCTACACCTTC. It encodes CASSLDSTRIQIYGYTF.

In this sample, this clonotype turned up many times. J is TRBJ2-1 and V is TRBV28; a weak D match, TRBD2 (6 bases). The CDR3 has 15 residues. Per the germline V gene, CDR1 is MDHEN and CDR2 is SYDVKM. Trimming shortened V by 2 bases and J by 7 bases, and 15 bases separated the two germline ends. CDR3 loop: CASSLGGVFGNEQFF. The DNA for the CDR3 is TGTGCCAGCAGTTTAGGCGGGGTCTTTGGGAATGAGCAGTTCTTC.

This clonotype has just a few counts. The chain links TRBV20-1 to TRBJ2-7, with D possibly called TRBD1 or TRBD2 (5 bases each). Between the trimmed V and J ends, which lost 0 bases and 4 bases, there was a span of 10 bases. The CDR3 is 13 amino acids. Germline values: CDR1 DFQATT, CDR2 SNEGSKA (reference sequence). DNA for the CDR3: TGCAGTGCTAGAGATGGGACGGTGTACGAGCAGTACGTC. Translating it yields CSARDGTVYEQYV.